This TCR beta chain was obtained from a study of blood T cell repertoires in COVID-19. In germline, CDR1 is SGHTS, CDR2 YDEGEE. Trimming pared 1 base from V and 5 bases from J, leaving 12 bases between. The CDR3 sequence is 14 residues long. Using immunoSEQ multiplex PCR, the repertoire was profiled, and TCRdb retains in-frame clones only, with some absent. Here the sample spans about 180,000 clones, around four fifths being singletons. The clonotype comes from a man aged 70-80 years with active or convalescent COVID-19. Input material: peripheral blood. The chain recombines TRBV5-8 with TRBJ1-1; D unresolved. The CDR3 bases are TGTGCCAGCAGCTTGCACCCCCCGCGGACTGAAGCTTTCTTT. Translating gives CASSLHPPRTEAFF.